The rows below give T cell receptor beta chains drawn from one sample of a study of blood T cell repertoires in COVID-19. Only in-frame clones appear in the TCRdb table, and some are missing; sequencing was by immunoSEQ multiplex PCR. The table has roughly 200,000 clones, roughly 87% seen once. Sequenced: PBMCs or T cells enriched from blood (not recorded which). These receptors came from a man aged 18 to 29 with acute COVID-19. The CDR3 runs from the conserved cysteine through the conserved F or W. A D gene is named only where the DNA matches it firmly. Clone size is stated in some rows and not others, as once, few, many or a class when expanded.

J gene: TRBJ2-7; D gene: TRBD2; V gene: TRBV4-1; clone size: NA; CDR3 protein: CASSQEGLAVTYEQYF; CDR3 DNA: TGCGCCAGCAGCCAAGAGGGACTAGCGGTTACCTACGAGCAGTACTTC
J gene: TRBJ2-1; D gene: NA; V gene: TRBV9; clone size: NA; CDR3 protein: CASSPRDWGDEQFF; CDR3 DNA: TGTGCCAGCAGCCCTCGGGACTGGGGGGATGAGCAGTTCTTC
J gene: TRBJ2-7; D gene: TRBD1; V gene: TRBV19; clone size: NA; CDR3 protein: CASSIDGTGFVEQYF; CDR3 DNA: TGTGCCAGTAGTATAGACGGGACAGGGTTTGTCGAGCAGTACTTC
J gene: TRBJ2-7; D gene: TRBD1; V gene: TRBV27; clone size: NA; CDR3 protein: CASSFGTGLREQYF; CDR3 DNA: TGTGCCAGCAGTTTCGGGACAGGTCTTCGTGAGCAGTACTTC
J gene: TRBJ2-7; D gene: NA; V gene: TRBV4-3; clone size: NA; CDR3 protein: CASSQDYSREQYF; CDR3 DNA: TGCGCCAGCAGCCAAGATTATTCGCGGGAGCAGTACTTC
J gene: TRBJ2-7; D gene: TRBD1; V gene: TRBV7-2; clone size: NA; CDR3 protein: CASSSIRTGREQYF; CDR3 DNA: TGTGCCAGCAGCTCGATCCGGACAGGGCGCGAGCAGTACTTC
J gene: TRBJ1-2; D gene: TRBD1; V gene: TRBV11-3; clone size: NA; CDR3 protein: CASSRSDRRDGYTF; CDR3 DNA: TGTGCCAGCAGCCGGTCGGACAGGAGAGATGGCTACACCTTC
J gene: TRBJ2-1; D gene: NA; V gene: TRBV19; clone size: NA; CDR3 protein: CASSITEDEQFF; CDR3 DNA: TGTGCCAGTAGTATAACAGAAGATGAGCAGTTCTTC
J gene: TRBJ2-2; D gene: NA; V gene: TRBV4-2; clone size: NA; CDR3 protein: CASSPREYTGELFF; CDR3 DNA: TGTGCCAGCAGCCCCCGAGAGTACACCGGGGAGCTGTTTTTT
J gene: TRBJ1-1; D gene: NA; V gene: TRBV7-6; clone size: once; CDR3 protein: CASSQLTLGLPADTEAFF; CDR3 DNA: TGTGCCAGCAGCCAGCTAACCCTGGGGCTTCCGGCAGACACTGAAGCTTTCTTT
J gene: TRBJ2-5; D gene: TRBD2; V gene: TRBV27; clone size: once; CDR3 protein: CASSGPAGTQYF; CDR3 DNA: TGTGCCAGCAGTGGGCCAGCGGGAACCCAGTACTTC
J gene: TRBJ1-2; D gene: TRBD1; V gene: TRBV6-1; clone size: once; CDR3 protein: CASSEPSTGAYGYTF; CDR3 DNA: TGTGCCAGCAGTGAGCCGTCGACAGGGGCATATGGCTACACCTTC
J gene: TRBJ2-7; D gene: TRBD1; V gene: TRBV7-8; clone size: NA; CDR3 protein: CAGTRQGDYEQYF; CDR3 DNA: TGTGCCGGCACCCGACAGGGGGACTACGAGCAGTACTTC
J gene: TRBJ2-1; D gene: NA; V gene: TRBV9; clone size: NA; CDR3 protein: CASSVGPGSYNEQFF; CDR3 DNA: TGTGCCAGCAGCGTAGGACCGGGCTCCTACAATGAGCAGTTCTTC
J gene: TRBJ2-7; D gene: TRBD1; V gene: TRBV30; clone size: NA; CDR3 protein: CAWGDSSYEQYF; CDR3 DNA: TGTGCCTGGGGGGACAGCTCCTACGAGCAGTACTTC
J gene: TRBJ2-5; D gene: NA; V gene: TRBV3-1/TRBV3-2; clone size: NA; CDR3 protein: CASSQGLQETQYF; CDR3 DNA: TGTGCCAGCAGCCAAGGACTGCAAGAGACCCAGTACTTC
J gene: TRBJ2-3; D gene: NA; V gene: TRBV4-1; clone size: NA; CDR3 protein: CASSQGGLAPDTQYF; CDR3 DNA: TGCGCCAGCAGCCAAGGTGGACTGGCGCCAGATACGCAGTATTTT
J gene: TRBJ1-1; D gene: NA; V gene: TRBV28; clone size: NA; CDR3 protein: CASIITANTEAFF; CDR3 DNA: TGTGCCAGCATCATAACAGCGAACACTGAAGCTTTCTTT
J gene: TRBJ2-1; D gene: NA; V gene: TRBV12-3/TRBV12-4; clone size: NA; CDR3 protein: CASSPFTEREQFF; CDR3 DNA: TGTGCCAGCAGCCCTTTCACGGAGCGTGAGCAGTTCTTC
J gene: TRBJ1-5; D gene: NA; V gene: TRBV19; clone size: NA; CDR3 protein: CASSIGAGGQPQHF; CDR3 DNA: TGTGCCAGTAGTATCGGGGCCGGGGGGCAGCCCCAGCATTTT
J gene: TRBJ2-7; D gene: NA; V gene: TRBV7-2; clone size: few; CDR3 protein: CASSRPGAYEQYF; CDR3 DNA: TGTGCCAGCAGCCGGCCGGGGGCCTACGAGCAGTACTTC
J gene: TRBJ1-6; D gene: TRBD1; V gene: TRBV7-6; clone size: NA; CDR3 protein: CASSSQQGKNSPLHF; CDR3 DNA: TGTGCCAGCAGCTCCCAACAGGGGAAAAATTCACCCCTCCACTTT
J gene: TRBJ1-2; D gene: NA; V gene: TRBV5-8; clone size: NA; CDR3 protein: CASSLEQGGSYTF; CDR3 DNA: TGTGCCAGCAGCTTGGAACAGGGAGGGAGCTACACCTTC
J gene: TRBJ1-1; D gene: TRBD1; V gene: TRBV5-8; clone size: NA; CDR3 protein: CASSGMETGTEVEAFF; CDR3 DNA: TGTGCCAGCAGCGGAATGGAAACCGGGACAGAAGTTGAAGCTTTCTTT
J gene: TRBJ1-4; D gene: NA; V gene: TRBV5-1; clone size: NA; CDR3 protein: CASGQGLNPNEKLFF; CDR3 DNA: TGCGCCAGCGGGCAGGGGCTAAACCCTAATGAAAAACTGTTTTTT
J gene: TRBJ1-6; D gene: NA; V gene: TRBV30; clone size: NA; CDR3 protein: CAWSMTANSPLHF; CDR3 DNA: TGTGCCTGGAGTATGACAGCGAATTCACCCCTCCACTTT
J gene: TRBJ2-7; D gene: NA; V gene: TRBV6-5; clone size: NA; CDR3 protein: CASSYSNFLEQYF; CDR3 DNA: TGTGCCAGCAGTTACTCGAACTTTCTGGAGCAGTACTTC
J gene: TRBJ2-1; D gene: TRBD2; V gene: TRBV7-2; clone size: NA; CDR3 protein: CASSSAGGSPLGFF; CDR3 DNA: TGTGCCAGCAGCTCAGCGGGAGGATCCCCCTTGGGGTTCTTC
J gene: TRBJ2-1; D gene: NA; V gene: TRBV7-2; clone size: NA; CDR3 protein: CASSLGANNEQFF; CDR3 DNA: TGTGCCAGCAGCTTAGGAGCAAACAATGAGCAGTTCTTC
J gene: TRBJ1-5; D gene: TRBD1; V gene: TRBV18; clone size: NA; CDR3 protein: CASSRRQGSNQPQHF; CDR3 DNA: TGTGCCAGCTCACGGAGACAGGGGAGCAATCAGCCCCAGCATTTT
J gene: TRBJ2-7; D gene: NA; V gene: TRBV20-1; clone size: once; CDR3 protein: CSVEQGYEQYF; CDR3 DNA: TGCAGCGTCGAACAGGGCTACGAGCAGTACTTC
J gene: TRBJ1-6; D gene: NA; V gene: TRBV21-1; clone size: NA; CDR3 protein: CASSKLRKGQPRLKDSPLHF; CDR3 DNA: TGTGCCAGCAGCAAATTAAGGAAGGGACAGCCCCGATTAAAGGATTCACCCCTCCACTTT
J gene: TRBJ2-7; D gene: NA; V gene: TRBV11-2; clone size: NA; CDR3 protein: CASSQPWEKFSYEQYF; CDR3 DNA: TGTGCCAGCAGCCAACCCTGGGAGAAGTTCTCCTACGAGCAGTACTTC
J gene: TRBJ2-5; D gene: TRBD1; V gene: TRBV5-1; clone size: NA; CDR3 protein: CASSLGTGIQETQYF; CDR3 DNA: TGCGCCAGCAGCTTGGGGACAGGGATCCAAGAGACCCAGTACTTC
J gene: TRBJ1-3; D gene: NA; V gene: TRBV5-1; clone size: NA; CDR3 protein: CASSLTSPGNTIYF; CDR3 DNA: TGCGCCAGCAGCTTGACATCCCCTGGAAACACCATATATTTT
J gene: TRBJ2-7; D gene: TRBD1; V gene: TRBV7-6; clone size: NA; CDR3 protein: CASSFGQGTYEQYF; CDR3 DNA: TGTGCCAGCAGCTTCGGACAGGGGACCTACGAGCAGTACTTC
J gene: TRBJ1-1; D gene: TRBD1; V gene: TRBV5-5; clone size: once; CDR3 protein: CASSWRPGGSSGTEAFF; CDR3 DNA: TGTGCCAGCAGCTGGCGGCCAGGGGGTTCTTCTGGCACTGAAGCTTTCTTT
J gene: TRBJ2-1; D gene: TRBD2; V gene: TRBV4-1; clone size: once; CDR3 protein: CASSPAGASGRAINEQFF; CDR3 DNA: TGCGCCAGCAGTCCCGCTGGAGCTAGCGGGAGGGCCATCAATGAGCAGTTCTTC
J gene: TRBJ2-7; D gene: TRBD2; V gene: TRBV5-5; clone size: NA; CDR3 protein: CASSPKGMTSGSREQYF; CDR3 DNA: TGTGCCAGCAGCCCCAAAGGGATGACTAGCGGGAGTCGTGAGCAGTACTTC
J gene: TRBJ1-1; D gene: TRBD1; V gene: TRBV28; clone size: NA; CDR3 protein: CASSSGQGITEAFF; CDR3 DNA: TGTGCCAGCAGCTCGGGACAGGGGATCACTGAAGCTTTCTTT